The 9 T cell receptor beta chains in this list originate from one sample, sequenced in a study of chemoradiotherapy in HPV16-positive cancers. Generated by immunoSEQ multiplex PCR, the TCRdb table keeps only in-frame clones and is missing some. Of 1,500 to 2,000 clones listed, approximately 80% are singletons. The sample here was tumor tissue, taken from a patient who underwent chemoradiotherapy. These receptors originate from a human donor with HPV-associated anogenital cancer.

J is TRBJ2-1 and V is TRBV5-1; 13 bases align to TRBD2. Germline V gives CDR1 SGHRS, CDR2 YFSETQ. Trimming at V came to 7 bases and at J to 8 bases, leaving 6 bases not matched to a gene. CDR3 length equals 14 residues. CDR3 DNA sequence: TGCGCCAGCGAACCGGGACTAGCGGGATATGAGCAGTTCTTC. Translated: CASEPGLAGYEQFF.

This chain uses TRBV4-2 with TRBJ2-4, with TRBD1 as a possible D gene (5 bases). Looked up from germline, CDR1 is LGHNA and CDR2 is YNFKEQ. With 1 base removed from V and 2 bases from J, the gap between germline ends came to 6 bases. CDR3 length equals 14 residues. The CDR3 here is CASSQGGTKNIQYF. Here the CDR3 DNA reads TGTGCCAGCAGCCAAGGGGGCACCAAAAACATTCAGTACTTC.

The chain recombines TRBV19 with TRBJ1-1, with D tentatively TRBD1 (5 bases). The CDR3 runs to 14 residues. From germline, CDR1 is LNHDA and CDR2 SQIVND (reference sequence). Between the trimmed V and J ends, which lost 6 bases and 0 bases, there was a span of 11 bases. Here the CDR3 reads CASRNGQVNTEAFF. The CDR3, as DNA: TGTGCCAGTAGAAATGGACAAGTGAACACTGAAGCTTTCTTT.

This clone was recorded a few times. The chain links TRBV7-3 to TRBJ2-2; D gene uncertain. This CDR3 is built from 13 residues. Germline CDR1 and CDR2: SGHTA and FQGTGA. Trimming left V 5 bases short and J 5 bases short, with 9 bases between. In nucleotides, the CDR3 is TGTGCCAGCAGCCACGGGTCTACCGGGGAGCTGTTTTTT. This sequence encodes CASSHGSTGELFF.

This chain connects TRBV15 to TRBJ2-7, with 9 bases lining up with TRBD1. This CDR3 spans 15 amino acids. V lost 0 bases to trimming and J lost 2 bases; unmatched junction nucleotides: 2. The germline CDR1 and CDR2 sequences are LNHNV and YYDKDF (reference sequence). CDR3 protein: CATSRDRTGAYEQYV. In DNA form, the CDR3 reads TGTGCCACCAGCAGAGATCGGACAGGGGCCTACGAGCAGTACGTC.

This clone has just a few counts. The chain has TRBV29-1 and TRBJ2-1, with TRBD1 matching 8 bases. The germline V gene has CDR1 SQVTM and CDR2 ANQGSEA. This CDR3 has 16 amino acids. The J segment lost 10 bases and the V segment lost 3 bases, leaving 17 bases of the junction unmatched. CDR3 loop: CSVDRRQGPPYGEQFF. The CDR3 coding sequence is TGCAGCGTTGATAGGCGACAGGGGCCGCCCTATGGGGAGCAGTTCTTC.

The V gene is TRBV2, the J gene TRBJ1-2; D gene uncertain. CDR1 and CDR2 (germline): SNHLY, FYNNEI. The V gene lost 6 bases and the J gene lost 6 bases, with 23 bases spanning the gap. CDR3 length: 16 amino acids. CDR3 region: CASRPQSFSRSDGYTF. The CDR3 DNA reads TGTGCCAGCAGGCCTCAATCATTCTCCCGAAGTGATGGCTACACCTTC. Using reference TRBV2 and TRBJ1-2 for the parts outside the CDR3, the full variable domain is EPEVTQTPSHQVTQMGQEVILRCVPISNHLYFYWYRQILGQKVEFLVSFYNNEISEKSEIFDDQFSVERPDGSNFTLKIRSTKLEDSAMYFCASRPQSFSRSDGYTFGSGTRLTVV.

The gene calls are TRBV25-1 and TRBJ1-2; tentative D call: TRBD1 (6 bases). The CDR3 has 15 residues. The germline CDR1 and CDR2 sequences are MGHDK and SYGVNS. V gave up 0 bases and J gave up 6 bases, with 14 bases separating them. For the CDR3, the DNA is TGTGCCAGCAGTGAATATATCCTGGGGGCCCATGGCTACACCTTC. The encoded protein is CASSEYILGAHGYTF.

This clone was recorded a few times. The rearrangement links TRBV4-3 to TRBJ2-7; D not resolved. The V gene lost 1 base and the J gene lost 2 bases, with 18 bases spanning the gap. This CDR3 spans 17 amino acids. Germline V gives CDR1 LGHNA, CDR2 YSLEER. CDR3 in amino acids: CASSQAGSGNNPYEQYF. As DNA, the CDR3 is TGCGCCAGCAGCCAAGCGGGTTCGGGCAACAACCCCTACGAGCAGTACTTC.